The present TCR beta chain was sequenced within a study of memory CD4+ T cells and cytomegalovirus serostatus. Overall study: Donors were healthy Belgian adults, fewer than ten CMV seropositive and approximately 23 seronegative.

Single viable CD3+CD4+CD8-CD45RO+ cells were sorted as the memory CD4+ T cells. The CDR3 extends over 13 amino acids. Germline CDR1 reads SGHNT; CDR2 reads YYREEE (reference sequence). The V end was cut by 0 bases, the J end by 8 bases, with 8 bases between. As regards this clone: The antigen remains undetermined.

Study conclusions and caveats: Each of approximately 61 CMV-associated TCRbeta sequences occurred in one to five individuals.

Under the authors' procedure: Out-of-frame sequences were removed, leaving 2,204,828 distinct TCRbeta sequences. The table came from immunoSEQ multiplex PCR; TCRdb's copy has only in-frame clones and leaves some out. That table gives V, J and clone size, and the DNA gave D and trimming. Here the sample spans 50,000 or so clones, about four fifths being singletons. V gene TRBV5-4 combines with J gene TRBJ1-4; no firm D call. The receptor's source is an adult in good health and CMV-seronegative. Sequenced input: memory CD4+ T cells from blood. The CDR3 here is CASSLADGEKLFF. The CDR3 DNA is TGTGCCAGCAGCTTGGCCGACGGAGAAAAACTGTTTTTT. The full variable domain, completed using reference TRBV5-4 and TRBJ1-4, is ETGVTQSPTHLIKTRGQQVTLRCSSQSGHNTVSWYQQALGQGPQFIFQYYREEENGRGNFPPRFSGLQFPNYSSELNVNALELDDSALYLCASSLADGEKLFFGSGTQLSVL.